Listed below are T cell receptor beta chains from one sample, sequenced in a study of cytomegalovirus exposure and HLA in healthy donors. Only in-frame clones appear in the TCRdb table, and some are missing; sequencing was by immunoSEQ multiplex PCR. The data contain about 210,000 clones, approximately 83% of them singletons. The sequencing sample was made of PBMCs. These receptor sequences come from a woman aged 45-60 years in good health and CMV-seropositive. The CDR3 runs from the conserved cysteine through the conserved F or W. D genes are given only for firm matches. The listing skips clone size in some rows; elsewhere it reads once, few, many or a size class.

clone_size d_call j_call v_call cdr3_nt cdr3_aa
- TRBD2 TRBJ2-7 TRBV6-1 TGTGCCAGCAGTGAAGGGGCTACAGCGGGGGTCTACGAGCAGTACTTC CASSEGATAGVYEQYF
- - TRBJ1-2 TRBV28 TGTGCCGGGGGCCTTCCTACATTTGGCTACACCTTC CAGGLPTFGYTF
- TRBD1 TRBJ2-1 TRBV28 TGTGCCAGCAGTTTCGCCGGGACAGGGATCAATGAGCAGTTCTTC CASSFAGTGINEQFF
- TRBD2 TRBJ2-2 TRBV27 TGTGCCAGCAGTACTCTAGCGGGGGGTAACGGGGAGCTGTTTTTT CASSTLAGGNGELFF
- - TRBJ1-4 TRBV5-1 TGCGCCAGCAGCTTGGATCAGGGTGAAAAACTGTTTTTT CASSLDQGEKLFF
- TRBD2 TRBJ2-7 TRBV30 TGTGCCTCTCTGCGGGGGGCCCGCGGGCAGTACTTC CASLRGARGQYF
- - TRBJ2-5 TRBV29-1 TGCAGCGTCATACAGGGAACCCAGTACTTC CSVIQGTQYF
once TRBD1 TRBJ1-4 TRBV4-2 TGTGCCAGCAGCCCCGGGACAGGGAACGAAAAACTGTTTTTT CASSPGTGNEKLFF
- - TRBJ1-6 TRBV11-2 TGTGCCAGCAGGCCTCACGCAGGACCCCTCCACTTT CASRPHAGPLHF
- TRBD2 TRBJ2-7 TRBV7-2 TGTGCCAGCAGCAAAGCGGGGGCAACCTACGAGCAGTACTTC CASSKAGATYEQYF
- - TRBJ1-1 TRBV5-5 TGTGCCAGCAGCTTGGCCATCGGCAGGGTGAACACTGAAGCTTTCTTT CASSLAIGRVNTEAFF
- - TRBJ2-3 TRBV19 TGTGCCAGTACCCTCGGGGGGCATCCAGATACGCAGTATTTT CASTLGGHPDTQYF
- - TRBJ1-5 TRBV27 TGTGCCAGCAGTTTACGGCCCGCCAGGGGCCCAAGGGGGCCCCAGCATTTT CASSLRPARGPRGPQHF
- TRBD1 TRBJ2-5 TRBV30 TGTGCCTGGAGTCTAGGGGGCCCTGGAGAGACCCAGTACTTC CAWSLGGPGETQYF
- - TRBJ1-2 TRBV7-2 TGTGCCAGCAGCGCAGACAACTACTATGGCTACACCTTC CASSADNYYGYTF
- - TRBJ2-2 TRBV2 TGTGCCAGCAAAAGGGGAAGTTTCACCGGGGAGCTGTTTTTT CASKRGSFTGELFF
- TRBD1 TRBJ2-5 TRBV7-2 TGTGCCAGCAGCTTATGGACAGGGGCGGAGGAGACCCAGTACTTC CASSLWTGAEETQYF
- TRBD1 TRBJ1-5 TRBV6-5 TGTGCCAGCAGTCCAGGGGGCAGGCAGCCCCAGCATTTT CASSPGGRQPQHF
- TRBD1 TRBJ1-5 TRBV28 TGTGCCAGCAGTCAACCGGGACAGGGCTTGAATCAGCCCCAGCATTTT CASSQPGQGLNQPQHF
- - TRBJ2-4 TRBV21-1 TGTGCCAGCAGCAAACAGGGGGCAGGGGTAGCCAAAAACATTCAGTACTTC CASSKQGAGVAKNIQYF
- TRBD2 TRBJ2-7 TRBV5-1 TGCGCCAGCAGCTTGGGACTAGCGGTCCACGAGCAGTACTTC CASSLGLAVHEQYF
- - TRBJ1-1 TRBV2 TGTGCCAGCAGTGAGAGGAGGAACACTGAAGCTTTCTTT CASSERRNTEAFF
- TRBD1 TRBJ1-1 TRBV7-2 TGTGCCAGCAGCTCAACAGGGGGCACTCCTGAAGCTTTCTTT CASSSTGGTPEAFF
- - TRBJ2-5 TRBV5-1 TGCGCCAGCAGCCTTGGGACAAGCGAAGAGACCCAGTACTTC CASSLGTSEETQYF
- TRBD1 TRBJ2-7 TRBV4-2 TGTGCCAGCAGCCGGGGACAGGGGTACGAGCAGTACTTC CASSRGQGYEQYF
once TRBD2 TRBJ2-7 TRBV7-6 TGTGCCAGCAGCTTAACTAGCGGGGGGGTGGAGAGCTCCTACGAGCAGTACTTC CASSLTSGGVESSYEQYF
- - TRBJ1-1 TRBV9 TGTGCCAGCAGCGTCCAGGGCTCTGAAGCTTTCTTT CASSVQGSEAFF
- - TRBJ2-3 TRBV19 TGTGCCAGTAGTATAAGGGGGAGGGATGGTACGCAGTATTTT CASSIRGRDGTQYF
- TRBD1 TRBJ2-7 TRBV19 TGTGCCAGTATCGGGGGACAGGGCCACGAGCAGTACTTC CASIGGQGHEQYF
- TRBD2 TRBJ2-1 TRBV4-1 TGCGCCAGCAGCCAAGATGAGGGTAGCGGGGGGGGGAATGAGCAGTTCTTC CASSQDEGSGGGNEQFF
- - TRBJ1-1 TRBV10-1 TGCGCCCGACGGACAGTCTTGAACACTGAAGCTTTCTTT CARRTVLNTEAFF
- TRBD1 TRBJ2-7 TRBV9 TGTGCCAGCAGCGAACCGGGACAGGGGTCTTACGAGCAGTACTTC CASSEPGQGSYEQYF
- TRBD1 TRBJ1-6 TRBV5-1 TGCGCCAGCAGCATAGGACAGGGGTCACCCCTCCACTTT CASSIGQGSPLHF
- - TRBJ1-2 TRBV7-8 TGTGCCAGCAGCCCTCTTGGAGGGCGCACCCTCTATGGCTACACCTTC CASSPLGGRTLYGYTF
- - TRBJ2-3 TRBV14 TGTGCCAGCAGCCAAGATTATCAGGGCCCCCAGCGTACGCAGTATTTT CASSQDYQGPQRTQYF
- - TRBJ1-2 TRBV7-9 TGTGCCAGCAGCTCCACCGCCCGGGGAAACTATGGCTACACCTTC CASSSTARGNYGYTF
- - TRBJ1-1 TRBV5-1 TGCGCCAGCAGCTTGAACCAGGGGATGAACACTGAAGCTTTCTTT CASSLNQGMNTEAFF
- TRBD2 TRBJ2-3 TRBV5-8 TGTGCCAGCAGCCTCACTAGCGGGGGGCGGGATACGCAGTATTTT CASSLTSGGRDTQYF
- TRBD1 TRBJ1-1 TRBV9 TGTGCCAGCAGCTCAACAGGGGGCGAGGCTTTCTTT CASSSTGGEAFF
- TRBD1 TRBJ2-3 TRBV9 TGTGCCAGCAGCGTAGCTACGGGGACAGGGTACACAGATACGCAGTATTTT CASSVATGTGYTDTQYF
- - TRBJ2-1 TRBV20-1 TGCAGTGCTAGGACTTATGAGCAGTTCTTC CSARTYEQFF